This T cell receptor beta chain was sequenced for a study of blood T cell repertoires in COVID-19. As for the study in general: T cells, B-cell-depleted T cells, or PBMCs provided the cDNA or gDNA that served as material.

TCRdb's table, derived via immunoSEQ multiplex PCR, lists solely in-frame clones and lacks some. The sample shows fewer than 200,000 clones, roughly four fifths of them seen only once. Germline-derived CDR1 and CDR2 are LNHDA and SQIVND (reference sequence). V lost 0 bases, J lost 6 bases, and 9 bases lay in between. This CDR3 is built from 13 residues. The chain couples TRBV19 to TRBJ2-7; a weak D match, TRBD2 (7 bases). The sequenced sample was peripheral blood. This sequence originates from a man in his forties who had recovered from COVID-19. CDR3 region: CASSIEAGAEQYF. CDR3 nucleotide sequence: TGTGCCAGTAGTATAGAGGCGGGGGCCGAGCAGTACTTC.